A single sample gave rise to the 12 T cell receptor beta chains below, sequenced in a study of blood T cells in healthy people across ages. Sample-barcoded 5' priming and a J-beta primer mix drove a second PCR of about 6 to 12 cycles. Via MiXCR, TCRdb re-called the 5' RACE reads, giving one row per CDR3 protein. The sample has about 580,000 distinct CDR3 sequences, 45% to 55% seen once; the top ten hold roughly 25%. The sample was blood. Every receptor here comes from an older man in good health.

The chain recombines TRBV20-1 with TRBJ1-5, with TRBD1 as a possible D gene (5 bases). Germline V gene data show CDR1 as DFQATT and CDR2 as SNEGSKA (reference sequence). The CDR3 runs 15 residues. V was cut by 3 bases and J by 2 bases, with 14 bases left in between. This CDR3 reads CSAREGPLGNQPQHF. CDR3 nucleotide sequence: TGCAGTGCTAGGGAGGGACCACTAGGCAATCAGCCCCAGCATTTT.

Only one count was recorded for this clonotype. This chain uses TRBV19 with TRBJ2-1; tentatively, D is TRBD2 (6 bases). V dropped 4 bases and J dropped 0 bases, with 13 bases sitting between them. This CDR3 contains 16 residues. Germline V gene sequence: CDR1 LNHDA, CDR2 SQIVND (reference sequence). The DNA for the CDR3 is TGTGCCAGTAGTACGTCTAGCGCGAGCTCCTACAATGAGCAGTTCTTC. It codes for CASSTSSASSYNEQFF.

The chain has TRBV7-2 and TRBJ2-7, with 7 bases lining up with TRBD1. There are 15 residues in the CDR3. V was pared by 2 bases and J by 0 bases, with 4 bases of the junction left unmatched. Germline CDR1 and CDR2: SGHTA and FQGNSA. This CDR3 is CASSLSRGLSYEQYF. The CDR3, as DNA: TGTGCCAGCAGCTTAAGTAGGGGGCTCTCCTACGAGCAGTACTTC.

The V gene is TRBV29-1, the J gene TRBJ2-3, with 8 bases aligning to TRBD1. J gave up 3 bases and V 8 bases, and 7 bases lay outside the gene matches. The CDR3 loop spans 13 amino acids. Germline V gives CDR1 SQVTM, CDR2 ANQGSEA. CDR3 sequence: CSIITGGTDTQYF. In DNA, the CDR3 is TGCAGCATAATAACAGGGGGAACAGATACGCAGTATTTT.

This clonotype was detected only a few times. The chain links TRBV7-2 to TRBJ1-1; 8 nucleotides align to TRBD1. Looked up from germline, CDR1 is SGHTA and CDR2 is FQGNSA. V lost 5 bases to trimming and J lost 1 base; unmatched junction nucleotides: 12. The CDR3 totals 17 residues. In DNA, the CDR3 is TGTGCCAGCAGCCAAAATAACAGGGGGTATCGGAACACTGAAGCTTTCTTT. Translated: CASSQNNRGYRNTEAFF.

The chain carries TRBV5-1 and TRBJ2-6; 10 bases align to TRBD1. CDR1 and CDR2 (germline): SGHRS, YFSETQ. Losses at the gene ends were 4 bases for V and 5 bases for J; bases not matched to a gene: 9. The CDR3 totals 17 residues. CDR3 DNA sequence: TGCGCCAGCAGCGCAGGGACAGGGGTAGGCTGGGCCAACGTCCTGACTTTC. It codes for CASSAGTGVGWANVLTF.

The chain employs TRBV9 and TRBJ2-1; 10 bases map to TRBD1. This CDR3 has 15 amino acids. The ends lost 3 bases at V and 8 bases at J; junction bases unmatched: 8. Germline V gives CDR1 SGDLS, CDR2 YYNGEE. CDR3 nucleotides: TGTGCCAGCAGCGACTCCGGGACAGGGGTAGATGAGCAGTTCTTC. It codes for CASSDSGTGVDEQFF.

This chain connects TRBV4-1 to TRBJ1-1, with 9 bases lining up with TRBD1. This CDR3 region has 18 residues. The junction had 13 bases not matched to a gene; V was cut back by 0 bases and J by 5 bases. Germline loops: CDR1 MGHRA, CDR2 YSYEKL. This CDR3 reads CASSQDRGTGTRRTEAFF. The CDR3 region has the DNA TGCGCCAGCAGCCAAGATCGGGGGACAGGGACCCGTAGGACTGAAGCTTTCTTT.

The chain links TRBV6-2 or TRBV6-3 to TRBJ1-2; no definite D call. From germline, CDR1 is MNHEY and CDR2 SVGEGT. CDR3 length: 12 residues. Between the trimmed V and J ends, which lost 8 bases and 5 bases, there was a span of 12 bases. This CDR3 is CASGKVGYGYTF. The DNA of the CDR3 is TGTGCCAGCGGGAAGGTGGGGTATGGCTACACCTTC.

This clonotype has just a few counts. V and J are TRBV29-1 and TRBJ2-1; D remains unclear. The ends were cut back, 3 bases at V and 7 bases at J, with 13 bases in the middle. This CDR3 region has 13 residues. From germline, CDR1 is SQVTM and CDR2 ANQGSEA. The CDR3 protein is CSVDSPWGNEQFF. Here the CDR3 DNA reads TGCAGCGTTGATTCCCCTTGGGGTAATGAGCAGTTCTTC.

The chain carries TRBV7-8 and TRBJ2-1, with 11 bases aligning to TRBD2. Germline CDR1 is SGHVS and CDR2 is FQNEAQ. CDR3 length: 15 residues. With V trimmed by 2 bases and J by 8 bases, 5 bases remained unmatched. The CDR3 sequence: CASSLFTSGSYEQFF. In nucleotides, the CDR3 is TGTGCCAGCAGCTTATTCACTAGCGGGAGCTATGAGCAGTTCTTC. The full variable domain, completed using reference TRBV7-8 and TRBJ2-1, is GAGVSQSPRYKVAKRGQDVALRCDPISGHVSLFWYQQALGQGPEFLTYFQNEAQLDKSGLPSDRFFAERPEGSVSTLKIQRTQQEDSAVYLCASSLFTSGSYEQFFGPGTRLTVL.

This clonotype was counted many times. The chain has TRBV6-6 and TRBJ1-2; D is undetermined. V dropped 4 bases and J dropped 7 bases, with 10 bases sitting between them. The CDR3 length is 12 residues. CDR1 and CDR2 from the germline V gene are MNHNY and SVGAGI (reference sequence). CDR3 bases: TGTGCCAGCAGTTCACCCGAAGCTGGCTACACCTTC. Protein: CASSSPEAGYTF.